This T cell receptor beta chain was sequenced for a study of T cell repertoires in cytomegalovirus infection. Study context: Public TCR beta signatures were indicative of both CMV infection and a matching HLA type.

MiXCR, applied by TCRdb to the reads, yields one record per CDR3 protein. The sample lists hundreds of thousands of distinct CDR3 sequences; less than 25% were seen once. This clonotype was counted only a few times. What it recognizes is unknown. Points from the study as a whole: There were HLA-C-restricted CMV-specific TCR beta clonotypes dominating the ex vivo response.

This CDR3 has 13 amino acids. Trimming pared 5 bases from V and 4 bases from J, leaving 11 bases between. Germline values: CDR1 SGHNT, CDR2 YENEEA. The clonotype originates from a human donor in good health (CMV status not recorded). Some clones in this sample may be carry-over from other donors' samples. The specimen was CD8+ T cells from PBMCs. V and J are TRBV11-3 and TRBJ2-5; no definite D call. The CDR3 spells CASSPQSGETQYF. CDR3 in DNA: TGTGCCAGCAGCCCCCAATCCGGAGAGACCCAGTACTTC.